This T cell receptor (beta chain) was captured in a study of T cell changes during pregnancy in multiple sclerosis. The assay was immunoSEQ multiplex PCR, and TCRdb's table has in-frame clones only and misses some. The sample has fewer than 85,000 clones; about 92% are singletons. J gave up 0 bases and V 2 bases, and 6 bases lay outside the gene matches. This CDR3 has 17 amino acids. Germline values: CDR1 SNHLY, CDR2 FYNNEI. The sequences come from peripheral blood, collected after pregnancy. This TCR came from a female donor in good health, enrolled as a control in a pregnancy study. The rearrangement joins TRBV2 to TRBJ2-1, with 8 bases lining up with TRBD2. CDR3 DNA sequence: TGTGCCAGCAGTGAAACGGAGCGGGGGCCCTCCTACAATGAGCAGTTCTTC. Translated: CASSETERGPSYNEQFF.